Following are 5 T cell receptor beta chains from one sample sequenced in a study of blood T cell repertoires in COVID-19. Generated by immunoSEQ multiplex PCR, the TCRdb table keeps only in-frame clones and is missing some. Of fewer than 80,000 clones in the sample, around 90% were seen once. What was sequenced was peripheral blood. These receptor sequences come from a man in his 70s with acute or convalescent COVID-19.

This chain links TRBV11-3 with TRBJ2-7; a weak D match, TRBD1 (7 bases). CDR1 is SGHNT, CDR2 YENEEA, per germline. The CDR3 is 16 residues long. V was trimmed by 5 bases and J by 2 bases, leaving 19 bases between them. The CDR3 region is CASSPGGQRPTYEQYF. As DNA, the CDR3 is TGTGCCAGCAGCCCCGGGGGACAGCGGCCAACCTACGAGCAGTACTTC.

The V call is TRBV19, the J call TRBJ2-2, with 7 bases matching TRBD2. The CDR3 length is 13 residues. CDR1 LNHDA and CDR2 SQIVND come from the germline V gene (reference sequence). Trimming removed 7 bases from V and 7 bases from J; junction bases left unmatched: 6. In nucleotides, the CDR3 is TGTGCCAGTATAAGCGGGGATCACGGGGAGCTGTTTTTT. This translates into CASISGDHGELFF.

The rearrangement joins TRBV7-8 to TRBJ1-2; 8 nucleotides line up with TRBD1. This CDR3 is built from 14 residues. V lost 5 bases, J lost 4 bases, and 6 bases stayed unmatched. In germline, CDR1 is SGHVS, CDR2 FQNEAQ. The DNA of the CDR3 is TGTGCCAGCAGCGCGTCAGGGGGCGGCTATGGCTACACCTTC. Encoded protein: CASSASGGGYGYTF.

With respect to this clone: The junction does not match germline at one end; this may be a read error. The V call is TRBV2, the J call TRBJ2-5; D is possibly TRBD1 (5 bases). From germline, CDR1 is SNHLY and CDR2 FYNNEI. The length of the CDR3 is 14 residues. This CDR3 is CASTPLGVQGTQYF. The CDR3 DNA sequence: TGTGCCAGCACCCCTTTAGGGGTACAAGGGACCCAGTACTTC.

The V gene is TRBV11-3, the J gene TRBJ2-5, with TRBD2 identical over 10 bases. This CDR3 contains 15 residues. Trimming took 2 bases from V and 2 from J; bases not matched to a gene: 2. Germline CDR1 reads SGHNT; CDR2 reads YENEEA. CDR3 protein: CASSLSAGGQETQYF. CDR3 coding DNA: TGTGCCAGCAGCTTATCAGCGGGGGGGCAAGAGACCCAGTACTTC.